This is a list of T cell receptor beta chains from one sample in a study of T cell repertoires in cytomegalovirus infection. TCRdb itself ran the reads through MiXCR, one entry per CDR3 protein. Counted here are about 130,000 distinct CDR3 sequences, 20% to 30% occurring once; the ten biggest clones make up 34%. These receptors' targets are unknown. Source material: PBMCs, sequenced either directly or after in vitro stimulation (not recorded which). The receptors stem from a human donor in good health (CMV status not recorded). Some clones in this sample may be carry-over from other donors' samples. The CDR3 runs from the conserved cysteine through the conserved F or W. A D gene is named only where the DNA matches it firmly. Clone size appears in some rows only: once, few, many, or a class for an expanded clone.

len,abundance,j_gene,d_gene,v_gene,CDR3aa,CDR3nt
13,many,TRBJ1-2,.,TRBV7-2,CASSASGNYGYTF,TGTGCCAGCAGCGCTAGCGGGAACTATGGCTACACCTTC
16,.,TRBJ2-3,TRBD2,TRBV20-1,CSARAGTSGLTDTQYF,TGCAGTGCCCGCGCGGGGACTAGCGGTCTTACAGATACGCAGTATTTT
15,.,TRBJ1-1,.,TRBV27,CASSRSAGPNTEAFF,TGTGCCAGCAGTAGAAGCGCAGGGCCCAACACTGAAGCTTTCTTT
18,few,TRBJ1-5,TRBD1,TRBV4-1,CASSQVTGGDSFNQPQHF,TGCGCCAGCAGCCAAGTTACAGGAGGGGACAGTTTCAATCAGCCCCAGCATTTT
13,many,TRBJ1-1,.,TRBV7-2,CASSFRENTEAFF,TGTGCCAGCAGCTTCAGGGAGAACACTGAAGCTTTCTTT
16,many,TRBJ2-1,TRBD2,TRBV12-3/TRBV12-4,CASSFSLAGAYNEQFF,TGTGCCAGCAGTTTCTCCCTAGCGGGTGCGTACAATGAGCAGTTCTTC
15,many,TRBJ2-5,.,TRBV4-1,CASSAPTGEQETQYF,TGCGCCAGCAGCGCCCCGACAGGAGAACAAGAGACCCAGTACTTC
16,once,TRBJ1-1,.,TRBV4-1,CASSQDPEGGNTEAFF,TGCGCCAGCAGCCAAGATCCGGAAGGGGGGAACACTGAAGCTTTCTTT
16,.,TRBJ2-2,.,TRBV4-1,CASSQARGWGTGELFF,TGCGCCAGCAGCCAGGCTCGTGGATGGGGGACCGGGGAGCTGTTTTTT
14,.,TRBJ2-3,.,TRBV7-8,CASSLGNGIDTQYF,TGTGCCAGCAGCTTAGGTAACGGGATCGATACGCAGTATTTT
14,.,TRBJ2-5,TRBD2,TRBV7-9,CASSFTSEEETQYF,TGTGCCAGCAGCTTTACTAGCGAGGAAGAGACCCAGTACTTC
14,few,TRBJ2-3,.,TRBV24-1,CATSDHPREGTQYF,TGTGCCACCAGTGATCACCCCAGGGAAGGTACGCAGTATTTT
17,many,TRBJ1-1,.,TRBV6-2/TRBV6-3,CASSYLPGTVIWTEAFF,TGTGCCAGCAGTTACTTGCCCGGGACGGTCATATGGACTGAAGCTTTCTTT
16,many,TRBJ2-1,.,TRBV7-9,CASSVLRGRTYNEQFF,TGTGCCAGCAGCGTACTAAGGGGGAGGACCTACAATGAGCAGTTCTTC
16,once,TRBJ2-5,TRBD2,TRBV15,CATSRALAGVGETQYF,TGTGCCACCAGCAGAGCTTTAGCGGGAGTAGGAGAGACCCAGTACTTC
17,few,TRBJ1-3,.,TRBV4-1,CASSQPSRPQLLHTIYF,TGCGCCAGCAGCCAACCATCCCGGCCCCAACTCTTACACACCATATATTTT
16,many,TRBJ2-7,.,TRBV7-2,CASSRMTAGLSYEQYF,TGTGCCAGCAGCCGAATGACAGCGGGTCTCTCCTACGAGCAGTACTTC
18,once,TRBJ1-3,.,TRBV7-9,CASSLKGSGYSPGNTIYF,TGTGCCAGCAGCTTAAAAGGATCAGGGTATTCACCTGGAAACACCATATATTTT
11,many,TRBJ1-1,.,TRBV6-1,CASLGNTEAFF,TGTGCCAGCTTAGGGAACACTGAAGCTTTCTTT
12,.,TRBJ1-3,.,TRBV6-2/TRBV6-3,CASSPSGNTIYF,TGTGCCAGCAGTCCCTCTGGAAACACCATATATTTT
12,few,TRBJ1-5,.,TRBV6-5,CASNKRGQPQHF,TGTGCCAGCAACAAGAGGGGTCAGCCCCAGCATTTT
13,.,TRBJ1-1,.,TRBV12-5,CASGLRGFTEAFF,TGTGCTAGTGGTTTGCGGGGCTTCACTGAAGCTTTCTTT
15,many,TRBJ2-5,TRBD2,TRBV7-2,CASSPPGGRGETQYF,TGTGCCAGCAGCCCCCCCGGCGGGAGGGGGGAGACCCAGTACTTC
16,medium-sized,TRBJ1-5,.,TRBV6-2/TRBV6-3,CASSGSEGNSNQPQHF,TGTGCCAGCAGTGGGTCCGAGGGGAATAGCAATCAGCCCCAGCATTTT
13,.,TRBJ1-2,.,TRBV10-2,CASSETGKGGYTF,TGCGCCAGCAGTGAGACCGGGAAGGGAGGCTACACCTTC
13,.,TRBJ1-5,TRBD1,TRBV11-2,CASSQLGQPPQHF,TGTGCCAGCAGCCAATTGGGACAGCCGCCCCAGCATTTT
13,.,TRBJ1-1,.,TRBV30,CAWRTGLNTEAFF,TGTGCCTGGAGAACAGGGTTGAACACTGAAGCTTTCTTT
14,.,TRBJ1-1,TRBD1,TRBV5-6,CASSRTGQGTEAFF,TGTGCCAGCAGCCGTACGGGACAGGGGACTGAAGCTTTCTTT
15,few,TRBJ2-3,TRBD2,TRBV4-3,CASSPKTSESDTQYF,TGCGCCAGCAGCCCTAAGACTAGCGAGTCAGATACGCAGTATTTT
13,few,TRBJ2-3,.,TRBV6-6,CASSYRPRDTQYF,TGTGCCAGCAGTTACCGCCCGAGGGATACGCAGTATTTT
15,.,TRBJ2-3,TRBD2,TRBV7-8,CASSSPGLAGDTQYF,TGTGCCAGCAGCTCTCCGGGACTAGCGGGAGATACGCAGTATTTT
17,.,TRBJ2-2,TRBD2,TRBV6-2/TRBV6-3,CASSYPRTSGTSGELFF,TGTGCCAGCAGTTACCCGAGGACTAGCGGGACGAGCGGGGAGCTGTTTTTT
11,many,TRBJ2-1,.,TRBV5-1,CASSQGNEQFF,TGCGCCAGCAGCCAGGGGAATGAGCAGTTCTTC
17,.,TRBJ2-4,.,TRBV13,CASRPMEGQLAKNIQYF,TGTGCCAGCAGACCGATGGAGGGTCAGCTAGCCAAAAACATTCAGTACTTC
16,few,TRBJ1-2,TRBD1,TRBV6-5,CASSYSGGQLNYGYTF,TGTGCCAGCAGTTACTCCGGGGGACAGCTCAACTATGGCTACACCTTC
19,few,TRBJ2-1,TRBD2,TRBV30,CAWSGVGLAGGDSYNEQFF,TGTGCCTGGAGCGGGGTGGGGCTAGCGGGAGGTGATTCCTACAATGAGCAGTTCTTC
11,.,TRBJ2-3,.,TRBV24-1,CATSEGDTQYF,TGTGCCACCAGTGAAGGGGATACGCAGTATTTT
13,.,TRBJ2-3,.,TRBV11-3,CASSFTGTDTQYF,TGTGCCAGCAGCTTTACAGGCACAGATACGCAGTATTTT
14,few,TRBJ1-1,.,TRBV6-8,CAARPTRKNTEAFF,TGTGCCGCCCGGCCGACTCGGAAGAACACTGAAGCTTTCTTT
15,.,TRBJ1-5,TRBD1,TRBV2,CASSGDRGIGQPQHF,TGTGCCAGCAGTGGGGACAGGGGAATCGGTCAGCCCCAGCATTTT
17,many,TRBJ2-3,TRBD2,TRBV19,CASSTTSGSTSTDTQYF,TGTGCCAGTAGTACGACTAGCGGGAGTACTAGCACAGATACGCAGTATTTT
17,many,TRBJ1-2,.,TRBV5-8,CASSLVVLAGTVYGYTF,TGTGCCAGCAGCTTGGTGGTGTTGGCAGGGACTGTCTATGGCTACACCTTC
13,.,TRBJ1-1,TRBD1,TRBV7-3,CASSLDRETEAFF,TGTGCCAGCAGCTTGGACAGGGAGACTGAAGCTTTCTTT
13,.,TRBJ2-7,.,TRBV19,CASSIMGSDEQYF,TGTGCCAGTAGTATCATGGGTTCCGACGAGCAGTACTTC
19,.,TRBJ2-6,TRBD2,TRBV19,CASKGVGRARTSGANVLTF,TGTGCCAGTAAGGGAGTCGGGAGGGCAAGAACCTCTGGGGCCAACGTCCTGACTTTC
14,many,TRBJ2-7,.,TRBV7-2,CASTWGSGSYEQYF,TGTGCCAGCACCTGGGGTAGCGGCTCCTACGAGCAGTACTTC
14,.,TRBJ2-1,TRBD2,TRBV20-1,CSARGLADYNEQFF,TGCAGTGCTAGGGGACTAGCGGACTACAATGAGCAGTTCTTC
16,few,TRBJ2-2,TRBD2,TRBV20-1,CSASENSGKSTGELFF,TGCAGTGCTAGCGAAAATAGCGGGAAAAGCACCGGGGAGCTGTTTTTT
16,.,TRBJ2-1,TRBD2,TRBV6-2/TRBV6-3,CASSYGLTSGLGEQFF,TGTGCCAGCAGTTACGGTTTAACTAGCGGGCTAGGTGAGCAGTTCTTC
14,many,TRBJ1-3,.,TRBV6-5,CASSAREGRNTIYF,TGTGCCAGCAGTGCCAGGGAGGGTCGAAACACCATATATTTT
16,few,TRBJ1-6,TRBD1,TRBV7-2,CASSPERQGLNSPLHF,TGTGCCAGCAGCCCGGAAAGACAGGGCTTGAATTCACCCCTCCACTTT
12,few,TRBJ1-2,TRBD1,TRBV10-3,CATGGTDYGYTF,TGTGCCACCGGCGGGACAGACTATGGCTACACCTTC
15,.,TRBJ2-6,.,TRBV11-3,CASSFTGTGANVLTF,TGTGCCAGCAGCTTCACAGGGACTGGGGCCAACGTCCTGACTTTC
16,many,TRBJ2-2,.,TRBV7-8,CASSRRGQTQPGELFF,TGTGCCAGCAGCCGCCGGGGACAAACACAACCCGGGGAGCTGTTTTTT
12,many,TRBJ1-5,.,TRBV28,CASSRPNQPQHF,TGTGCCAGCAGCAGACCCAATCAGCCCCAGCATTTT